A single sample is the source of the 29 T cell receptor beta chains below, sequenced in a study of T cells in Graves' hyperthyroidism and ophthalmopathy. TCR beta CDR3 regions were amplified from RNA. In the first-round RT-PCR of the TCR CDR3, the HTBI primer set was used. From the multiplex PCR reads, TCRdb called clonotypes with MiXCR, one entry per CDR3 protein. The sample carries a few hundred thousand distinct CDR3 sequences, more than 14% recorded once. Sequencing used blood. These receptors came from a woman aged 40 to 50 with Graves' hyperthyroidism that later progressed to Graves' ophthalmopathy.

This clonotype was detected many times. The rearrangement joins TRBV12-3 or TRBV12-4 to TRBJ1-5; D gene unclear. CDR3 length: 12 amino acids. The germline V and J ends were trimmed by 7 bases and 0 bases, with 4 bases remaining between them. The CDR3 region is CASTLSNQPQHF. The CDR3 DNA reads TGTGCCAGCACCCTTAGCAATCAGCCCCAGCATTTT.

This clonotype was observed a handful of times. The gene calls are TRBV7-3 and TRBJ1-6; no clear D gene. This CDR3 comprises 13 residues. Germline CDR1 SGHTA, CDR2 FQGTGA. Trimming pared 3 bases from V and 7 bases from J, leaving 7 bases between. The CDR3 here is CASSFEANSPLHF. The CDR3 coding sequence is TGTGCCAGCAGCTTTGAGGCGAATTCACCCCTCCACTTT.

This clonotype was counted only a few times. The chain uses TRBV4-1 and TRBJ1-6; no reliable D call. V gave up 0 bases and J gave up 6 bases, with 12 bases separating them. CDR3 length: 16 amino acids. Germline V gene sequence: CDR1 MGHRA, CDR2 YSYEKL. The chain's CDR3 is CASSQDRTAVNSPLHF. CDR3 bases: TGCGCCAGCAGCCAAGATAGGACGGCTGTTAATTCACCCCTCCACTTT.

In nucleotides, the CDR3 is TGTGCCAGCAGCCAAGATTGGAGCGAGGAGCTGTTTTTT. Residues: CASSQDWSEELFF. The chain combines TRBV14 with TRBJ2-2; D gene ambiguous. The germline CDR1 and CDR2 sequences are SGHDN and FVKESK. There are 13 residues in the CDR3. V was trimmed by 0 bases and J by 10 bases, leaving 9 bases between them. The full variable domain, with the rest looked up from reference TRBV14 and TRBJ2-2, is EAGVTQFPSHSVIEKGQTVTLRCDPISGHDNLYWYRRVMGKEIKFLLHFVKESKQDESGMPNNRFLAERTGGTYSTLKVQPAELEDSGVYFCASSQDWSEELFFGEGSRLTVL.

This clonotype was seen ten or more times. The V gene is TRBV19, the J gene TRBJ2-7; D is perhaps TRBD1 or TRBD2 (5 bases each). The CDR3 loop spans 14 amino acids. The germline gives CDR1 LNHDA, CDR2 SQIVND (reference sequence). V lost 5 bases and J 2 bases, leaving 13 bases between the germline ends. CDR3 nucleotide sequence: TGTGCCAGTAGTCTCGGGACCGCCGCCTACGAGCAGTACTTC. It codes for CASSLGTAAYEQYF. Using reference TRBV19 and TRBJ2-7 for the parts outside the CDR3, the full variable domain is DGGITQSPKYLFRKEGQNVTLSCEQNLNHDAMYWYRQDPGQGLRLIYYSQIVNDFQKGDIAEGYSVSREKKESFPLTVTSAQKNPTAFYLCASSLGTAAYEQYFGPGTRLTVT.

This clonotype came up many times. The CDR3 loop reads CAWSLGGLQPQHF. The CDR3, as DNA: TGTGCCTGGAGTCTCGGAGGGCTTCAGCCCCAGCATTTT. This chain connects TRBV30 to TRBJ1-5; D unclear. This CDR3 region has 13 residues. Germline V gives CDR1 GTSNPN, CDR2 SVGIG (reference sequence). V was shortened by 2 bases and J by 6 bases, with 11 bases between the two germline ends.

This clonotype appeared a few times. Here the CDR3 reads CSARDGGPRSGNTIYF. The CDR3 DNA sequence: TGCAGTGCTAGAGATGGTGGCCCGCGCTCTGGAAACACCATATATTTT. The chain couples TRBV20-1 to TRBJ1-3; no firm D call. From germline, CDR1 is DFQATT and CDR2 SNEGSKA (reference sequence). This CDR3 contains 16 residues. V was clipped by 0 bases and J by 0 bases, with 12 bases between them.

The chain links TRBV9 to TRBJ2-4, with D tentatively TRBD1 (5 bases). This CDR3 comprises 14 residues. Trimming took 1 base from V and 8 from J, leaving 13 bases between them. Germline V gene lookup returns CDR1 SGDLS and CDR2 YYNGEE. The chain's CDR3 is CASSVRGLADIQYF. DNA for the CDR3: TGTGCCAGCAGCGTAAGGGGTTTGGCGGACATTCAGTACTTC.

This clonotype was recorded a few times. The chain recombines TRBV4-1 with TRBJ1-2; D unresolved. Trimming left V 4 bases short and J 14 bases short, with 23 bases between. Per the germline V gene, CDR1 is MGHRA and CDR2 is YSYEKL. This CDR3 is built from 14 residues. The CDR3 reads CASSPKDYSKGGTF. DNA for the CDR3: TGCGCCAGCAGCCCTAAAGACTATTCAAAGGGAGGAACCTTC.

This clonotype was picked up a small number of times. The V and J genes are TRBV7-6 and TRBJ2-5; D gene ambiguous. V lost 1 base and J 5 bases, leaving 11 bases between the germline ends. This CDR3 is built from 14 residues. Germline CDR1 is SGHVS and CDR2 is FNYEAQ. Here the CDR3 DNA reads TGTGCCAGCAGCTTAGGATCGGATCGGGAGACCCAGTACTTC. This encodes CASSLGSDRETQYF.

This clonotype was detected ten times or more. An end of the junction differs from the germline gene, which may be a read error. The chain recombines TRBV5-1 with TRBJ2-2; possible D gene TRBD2, 6 bases. This CDR3 is built from 14 residues. Germline V lookup: CDR1 SGHRS, CDR2 YFSETQ. CDR3 coding DNA: TGCGCCAGCAGTTTGGGACTGATCACCGGGGAGCTGTTTTTT. Amino acids: CASSLGLITGELFF.

The sample holds many counts of this clonotype. The chain recombines TRBV27 with TRBJ1-1; D might be TRBD1 (6 bases). The CDR3 is made up of 15 amino acids. V was pared by 5 bases and J by 0 bases, with 13 bases between. Germline CDR1 MNHEY, CDR2 SMNVEV (reference sequence). In nucleotides, the CDR3 is TGTGCCAGCAGTCTAACAGGGCCCATGAACACTGAAGCTTTCTTT. It translates to CASSLTGPMNTEAFF.

This clonotype was counted many times. The V and J genes are TRBV19 and TRBJ1-5, with 7 bases identical to TRBD1. The CDR3 is 15 residues long. Germline values: CDR1 LNHDA, CDR2 SQIVND (reference sequence). The V gene end was trimmed by 8 bases and the J gene end by 0 bases; junction bases not matched to a gene: 7. CDR3 nucleotides: TGTGCCAGTGGGAAGGGGGCCTATAGCAATCAGCCCCAGCATTTT. It translates to CASGKGAYSNQPQHF.

The rearrangement uses TRBV30 and TRBJ1-1, with 9 bases lining up with TRBD1. With V trimmed by 1 base and J by 4 bases, 7 bases remained unmatched. Germline V gives CDR1 GTSNPN, CDR2 SVGIG (reference sequence). The CDR3 loop spans 15 amino acids. The CDR3 spells CAWSDRTGVATEAFF. The CDR3 coding sequence is TGTGCCTGGAGTGACAGGACAGGGGTAGCCACTGAAGCTTTCTTT.

To note about this clonotype: This may be a read error, as it is one base from a much larger clone. The chain combines TRBV20-1 with TRBJ1-1; a weak D match, TRBD1 (5 bases). Germline-derived CDR1 and CDR2 are DFQATT and SNEGSKA (reference sequence). This CDR3 has 11 residues. The CDR3 here is CSARGLDKALF. The CDR3 DNA reads as TGCAGTGCTAGAGGTTTGGACAAAGCTTTATTT.

This clonotype was found many times. The V and J genes are TRBV11-2 and TRBJ2-7, with 9 positions matching TRBD2. Losses at the gene ends were 1 base for V and 6 bases for J; bases not matched to a gene: 13. Germline CDR1 SGHAT, CDR2 FQNNGV. The CDR3 is made up of 17 amino acids. The CDR3 bases are TGTGCCAGCAGCTTAGTTGGAAGGGGACTAGCTTCTCTCGAGCAGTACTTC. Translation gives CASSLVGRGLASLEQYF.

This clonotype was seen ten or more times. V gene TRBV10-2 combines with J gene TRBJ2-3; 8 bases are shared with TRBD2. The CDR3 sequence is 16 residues long. Unmatched junction bases numbered 6, after V lost 3 bases and J lost 1 base. The germline CDR1 and CDR2 sequences are WSHSY and SAAADI. The CDR3 DNA reads as TGCGCCAGCAGTGACGGTCGGCGGGAGGGCACAGATACGCAGTATTTT. Translating it yields CASSDGRREGTDTQYF.

The table lists this clonotype with many counts. V gene TRBV5-1 combines with J gene TRBJ1-4; 8 nucleotides agree with TRBD1. The CDR3 spans 14 residues. Germline lookup yields CDR1 SGHRS and CDR2 YFSETQ. The V and J ends lost 3 bases and 6 bases, in that order; junction bases with no gene match: 4. This chain's CDR3 is CASSYATGDEKLFF. The CDR3 DNA reads TGCGCCAGCAGCTATGCGACAGGGGATGAAAAACTGTTTTTT.

Ten or more counts support this clonotype. This chain connects TRBV28 to TRBJ1-4; possibly TRBD1 for D (6 bases). The CDR3 has 15 residues. V lost 8 bases to trimming and J lost 8 bases, with 21 bases between them. CDR1 and CDR2 from the germline V gene are MDHEN and SYDVKM. In nucleotides, the CDR3 is TGTGCCAGCCTCCCGGGGGGCAGGGAAAGGGAAAAACTGTTTTTT. This codes for CASLPGGREREKLFF.

The sample holds many counts of this clonotype. This chain connects TRBV12-3 or TRBV12-4 to TRBJ1-2; a weak D match, TRBD1 (5 bases). CDR3 length: 16 amino acids. The V end lost 4 bases, the J end lost 5 bases, and 20 bases lay between the germline ends. CDR3 amino acids: CASSSLLGVEEYGYTF. The DNA of the CDR3 is TGTGCCAGCAGTTCCCTTCTGGGGGTTGAGGAGTATGGCTACACCTTC.

This clonotype was found many times. The rearrangement uses TRBV19 and TRBJ1-4; no clear D gene. Trimming shortened V by 8 bases and J by 3 bases, and 16 bases separated the two germline ends. CDR3 length: 15 amino acids. The germline V gene encodes CDR1 LNHDA and CDR2 SQIVND (reference sequence). CDR3: CASLRSAAANEKLFF. The CDR3 DNA reads TGTGCCAGTCTCCGGTCGGCTGCGGCTAATGAAAAACTGTTTTTT.

The chain links TRBV5-1 to TRBJ2-2; D is uncertain. CDR3 length equals 14 residues. Germline V lookup: CDR1 SGHRS, CDR2 YFSETQ. With 1 base removed from V and 1 base from J, the gap between germline ends came to 5 bases. In DNA, the CDR3 is TGCGCCAGCAGCTTGTGGCAGAACACCGGGGAGCTGTTTTTT. This gives the protein CASSLWQNTGELFF.

The chain recombines TRBV5-4 with TRBJ1-1; D is perhaps TRBD1 (6 bases). CDR3 length: 17 amino acids. Germline CDR1 is SGHNT and CDR2 is YYREEE (reference sequence). The germline V and J ends were trimmed by 2 bases and 4 bases, with 21 bases remaining between them. The CDR3 DNA reads as TGTGCCAGCAGCTTAGGAGGGGGGTACGCTCGGCCCACTGAAGCTTTCTTT. Translation: CASSLGGGYARPTEAFF.

This clonotype was observed once. The rearrangement joins TRBV19 to TRBJ1-1; no definite D call. Germline V CDR1 and CDR2: LNHDA, SQIVND (reference sequence). There are 14 residues in the CDR3. V was shortened by 4 bases and J by 3 bases, with 12 bases between the two germline ends. The CDR3 sequence: CASSTMEAHTEAFF. DNA for the CDR3: TGTGCCAGTAGTACGATGGAGGCCCACACTGAAGCTTTCTTT.

The rearrangement uses TRBV2 and TRBJ1-2; D is perhaps TRBD1 (5 bases). Germline V CDR1 and CDR2: SNHLY, FYNNEI. V lost 7 bases and J 7 bases, leaving 7 bases between the germline ends. The CDR3 spans 10 residues. The CDR3 DNA reads as TGTGCCAGCACAGGGTTTGGCTACACCTTC. This sequence encodes CASTGFGYTF.

This clonotype was seen ten or more times. The rearrangement joins TRBV28 to TRBJ2-5; TRBD2 might be the D (5 bases). Germline values: CDR1 MDHEN, CDR2 SYDVKM. The CDR3 has 15 amino acids. V was clipped by 7 bases and J by 0 bases, with 15 bases between them. This CDR3 is CASKASRLNQETQYF. The CDR3 DNA follows: TGTGCCAGCAAGGCTAGCCGACTAAACCAAGAGACCCAGTACTTC.

Ten or more counts support this clonotype. This chain uses TRBV2 with TRBJ2-1; 13 positions match TRBD2. The CDR3 is 15 residues long. V dropped 5 bases and J dropped 8; count of bases not matched to a gene: 6. Germline V CDR1 and CDR2: SNHLY, FYNNEI. In DNA, the CDR3 is TGTGCCAGCAGTAGGACTAGCGGGAGTAGGGATGAGCAGTTCTTC. Protein: CASSRTSGSRDEQFF.

This clonotype was detected only once. One end of the junction is discordant with germline, which a read error may explain. The chain employs TRBV15 and TRBJ2-5; TRBD2 matches 8 bases. The CDR3 totals 17 residues. Germline CDR1 and CDR2: LNHNV and YYDKDF (reference sequence). The CDR3 coding sequence is TGTGCCACCAGCACTCGAGCGGGGGTAATCAGGAAAGAGACCCACTACTTC. Translation: CATSTRAGVIRKETHYF.

This clonotype was seen once. V is TRBV7-2 and J is TRBJ2-5; no reliable D call. V lost 5 bases, J lost 7 bases, and 14 bases lay in between. Germline V gene sequence: CDR1 SGHTA, CDR2 FQGNSA. This CDR3 contains 13 residues. The CDR3 DNA sequence: TGTGCCAGCAGCCCAACCACCTTAGGGACCCAGTACTTC. Its translation is CASSPTTLGTQYF. The entire variable domain, with the rest obtained from reference TRBV7-2 and TRBJ2-5, is as follows: GAGVSQSPSNKVTEKGKDVELRCDPISGHTALYWYRQSLGQGLEFLIYFQGNSAPDKSGLPSDRFSAERTGGSVSTLTIQRTQQEDSAVYLCASSPTTLGTQYFGPGTRLLVL.